Listed below are T cell receptor beta chains from one sample, sequenced in a study of blood T cell repertoires in COVID-19. Method: immunoSEQ multiplex PCR; TCRdb's copy keeps in-frame clones and lacks some. Of around 150,000 clones in the sample, 80% were seen once. What was sequenced was peripheral blood. The receptors stem from a woman aged 50 to 60 with acute or convalescent COVID-19. The CDR3 runs from the conserved cysteine through the conserved F or W. D genes are given only for firm matches. A row's size may be missing; if present it is once, few, many or a size class.

TRBV7-2	.	TRBJ1-5	.	CASSLVLSF	TGTGCCAGCAGCTTAGTCCTTTCTTTT
TRBV3-1/TRBV3-2	.	TRBJ1-5	.	CASSQDPSQPQHF	TGTGCCAGCAGCCAAGATCCGTCTCAGCCCCAGCATTTT
TRBV6-5	TRBD1	TRBJ2-7	.	CASQAGTGGYEQYF	TGTGCCAGTCAAGCCGGGACAGGGGGCTACGAGCAGTACTTC
TRBV19	.	TRBJ2-6	.	CASSTVYSGANVLTF	TGTGCCAGTTCGACAGTTTACTCTGGGGCCAACGTCCTGACTTTC
TRBV6-4	TRBD1	TRBJ2-5	.	CASSGQGVKQTQYF	TGTGCCAGCAGTGGACAGGGAGTGAAGCAGACCCAGTACTTC
TRBV6-2/TRBV6-3	TRBD2	TRBJ2-5	.	CASSSGTRGETQYF	TGTGCCAGCAGTTCCGGGACTAGGGGCGAGACCCAGTACTTC
TRBV12-3/TRBV12-4	.	TRBJ1-4	.	CASRYRRGEKLFF	TGTGCCAGCAGGTACCGGCGCGGTGAAAAACTGTTTTTT
TRBV28	.	TRBJ1-5	.	CASSFVPAGGNQPQHF	TGTGCCAGCAGTTTTGTTCCGGCAGGGGGCAATCAGCCCCAGCATTTT
TRBV4-2	TRBD2	TRBJ2-3	.	CATSTESSGGADTQYF	TGTGCCACCTCGACTGAGTCTAGCGGGGGCGCAGATACGCAGTATTTT
TRBV5-1	.	TRBJ2-4	.	CASSLRQTGLAKNIQYF	TGCGCCAGCAGCTTGCGACAAACTGGACTAGCCAAAAACATTCAGTACTTC
TRBV5-1	TRBD1	TRBJ2-5	.	CASRFGQGKETQYF	TGCGCCAGCAGGTTCGGACAGGGAAAAGAGACCCAGTACTTC
TRBV5-5	TRBD1	TRBJ1-2	.	CASSLSGTGGFGYTF	TGTGCCAGCAGCTTATCTGGGACAGGGGGATTCGGCTACACCTTC
TRBV2	.	TRBJ1-5	.	CASTPDRSSNQPQHF	TGTGCCAGCACTCCCGACAGGTCTAGCAATCAGCCCCAGCATTTT
TRBV19	.	TRBJ1-5	.	CASTSFGRGFNQPQHF	TGTGCCAGTACCAGCTTTGGGAGGGGTTTCAATCAGCCCCAGCATTTT
TRBV6-5	.	TRBJ2-2	.	CASRSRDPSPKLFF	TGTGCCAGCAGGTCGCGGGACCCTTCGCCGAAGCTGTTTTTT
TRBV19	.	TRBJ2-1	.	CASSGGWGIIVEQFF	TGTGCCAGTAGCGGAGGGTGGGGTATTATTGTGGAGCAGTTCTTC
TRBV18	.	TRBJ1-3	.	CASSESHSSGNTIYF	TGTGCCAGCTCCGAGTCCCACAGCAGCGGAAACACCATATATTTT
TRBV28	.	TRBJ2-1	.	CASSTPQAVNEQFF	TGTGCCAGCAGTACCCCCCAAGCGGTCAATGAGCAGTTCTTC
TRBV6-2/TRBV6-3	.	TRBJ1-4	once	CASSSPGDEKLFF	TGTGCCAGCAGCTCCCCAGGTGATGAAAAACTGTTTTTT
TRBV7-7	.	TRBJ2-5	.	CASSLVADQETQYF	TGTGCCAGCAGCTTAGTAGCAGACCAAGAGACCCAGTACTTC
TRBV28	.	TRBJ1-3	.	CASSLDAAESGNTIYF	TGTGCCAGCAGTTTAGATGCGGCCGAATCTGGAAACACCATATATTTT
TRBV6-1	TRBD2	TRBJ2-3	.	CASSALAGGAPYTDTQYF	TGTGCCAGCAGTGCCCTAGCGGGGGGCGCCCCGTACACAGATACGCAGTATTTT
TRBV19	TRBD1	TRBJ2-3	.	CAYRDRKWDTQYF	TGTGCCTACCGGGACAGAAAGTGGGATACGCAGTATTTT
TRBV7-9	.	TRBJ1-2	.	CASSLRGSDGYTF	TGTGCCAGCAGCTTAAGGGGGAGTGATGGCTACACCTTC
TRBV9	.	TRBJ2-1	.	CASSVAQDNEQFF	TGTGCCAGCAGCGTAGCCCAGGACAATGAGCAGTTCTTC
TRBV27	.	TRBJ1-2	few	CASSLYPDSPNGYTF	TGTGCCAGCAGTTTATACCCGGACAGTCCTAATGGCTACACCTTC
TRBV7-2	TRBD2	TRBJ2-1	.	CASSLATAGGAYNEQFF	TGTGCCAGCAGCTTAGCGACGGCGGGGGGGGCCTACAATGAGCAGTTCTTC
TRBV10-3	.	TRBJ2-1	few	CAISESMGAGLGEQFF	TGTGCCATCAGTGAGTCGATGGGGGCTGGGTTGGGTGAGCAGTTCTTC
TRBV20-1	.	TRBJ1-6	.	CSASGTPKAPLHF	TGCAGTGCTAGTGGGACACCCAAGGCACCCCTCCACTTT
TRBV2	.	TRBJ2-1	.	CASSAGGPNLYNEQFF	TGTGCCAGCAGTGCGGGGGGCCCTAACCTTTACAATGAGCAGTTCTTC
TRBV9	TRBD1	TRBJ1-1	.	CASNPGQGEVVAFF	TGTGCCAGCAACCCGGGACAGGGAGAAGTGGTAGCTTTCTTT
TRBV7-6	.	TRBJ1-1	once	CASSFHGRENTEAFF	TGTGCCAGCAGCTTCCACGGACGGGAGAACACTGAAGCTTTCTTT
TRBV9	TRBD1	TRBJ1-6	.	CASSVRTGASPLHF	TGTGCCAGCAGCGTAAGGACAGGGGCTTCACCCCTCCACTTT
TRBV29-1	.	TRBJ2-7	.	CSVERSSYEQYF	TGCAGCGTTGAAAGGAGCTCCTACGAGCAGTACTTC
TRBV6-7	.	TRBJ2-7	.	CASSYSSISGFHEQYF	TGTGCCAGCAGTTACTCGAGTATATCGGGGTTTCACGAGCAGTACTTC
TRBV5-8	.	TRBJ1-6	once	CASSRDSYNSPLHF	TGTGCCAGCAGTCGGGACTCCTATAATTCACCCCTCCACTTT
TRBV27	TRBD1	TRBJ2-1	.	CASTPTRQGYNEQFF	TGTGCCAGCACTCCAACGCGACAGGGATACAATGAGCAGTTCTTC
TRBV28	.	TRBJ2-7	.	CASSNHEQVSSYEQYF	TGTGCCAGCAGCAACCATGAACAGGTGTCCTCCTACGAGCAGTACTTC
TRBV6-1	.	TRBJ2-5	.	CASSDHYGRVQETQYF	TGTGCCAGCAGTGATCACTATGGGCGGGTTCAAGAGACCCAGTACTTC
TRBV7-3	TRBD1	TRBJ2-3	.	CASSSTGNRFADTQYF	TGTGCCAGCAGCTCGACAGGGAACCGATTTGCAGATACGCAGTATTTT
TRBV2	.	TRBJ1-1	.	CATLGQANTEAFF	TGTGCCACCTTAGGACAAGCGAACACTGAAGCTTTCTTT
TRBV5-1	TRBD2	TRBJ2-3	.	CASSQGGEGTDTQYF	TGCGCCAGCAGCCAGGGAGGGGAGGGCACAGATACGCAGTATTTT
TRBV6-2/TRBV6-3	.	TRBJ2-7	.	CASSPVGFEQYF	TGTGCCAGCAGCCCGGTCGGTTTCGAGCAGTACTTC
TRBV7-2	.	TRBJ1-6	.	CASKSQGEYSPLHF	TGTGCCAGCAAATCACAGGGAGAGTATTCACCCCTCCACTTT
TRBV7-9	.	TRBJ1-1	.	CASSLASDTEAFF	TGTGCCAGCAGCTTAGCATCCGACACTGAAGCTTTCTTT
TRBV7-3	.	TRBJ1-2	.	CASSLWASRRLDGYTF	TGTGCCAGCAGCTTATGGGCTTCCAGACGTTTAGACGGCTACACCTTC
TRBV7-9	TRBD1	TRBJ1-6	once	CASSPPEGQGFSPLHF	TGTGCCAGCAGCCCCCCGGAGGGACAGGGTTTTTCACCCCTCCACTTT
TRBV28	.	TRBJ2-2	once	CASSQLASTGELFF	TGTGCCAGCAGCCAACTAGCATCCACCGGGGAGCTGTTTTTT
TRBV19	TRBD1	TRBJ1-6	.	CASGQGRSPLHF	TGTGCCAGCGGACAGGGACGGTCACCCCTCCACTTT
TRBV4-3	TRBD1	TRBJ2-7	.	CASSHRSRQGGAEQYF	TGCGCCAGCAGCCATCGTAGCCGACAGGGGGGCGCCGAGCAGTACTTC
TRBV19	.	TRBJ2-6	.	CASSREGGGANVLTF	TGTGCCAGTAGTAGAGAGGGGGGTGGGGCCAACGTCCTGACTTTC
TRBV24-1	TRBD2	TRBJ2-3	.	CATVGGNTDTQYF	TGTGCCACCGTGGGGGGGAACACAGATACGCAGTATTTT
TRBV11-2	.	TRBJ1-1	once	CASTFRTEGTEAFF	TGTGCCAGCACCTTCCGCACGGAGGGGACTGAAGCTTTCTTT
TRBV30	TRBD1	TRBJ2-7	.	CAWTGQGSGEQYF	TGTGCCTGGACGGGACAGGGAAGTGGCGAGCAGTACTTC
TRBV19	TRBD1	TRBJ1-4	.	CATADRRSEKLFF	TGTGCCACCGCGGACAGGCGGTCGGAAAAACTGTTTTTT
TRBV7-3	.	TRBJ2-5	.	CASSFTGQETQYF	TGTGCCAGCAGCTTTACAGGGCAAGAGACCCAGTACTTC
TRBV6-5	TRBD2	TRBJ2-7	.	CASSYDSGGAGEQYF	TGTGCCAGCAGTTATGATAGCGGGGGGGCCGGGGAGCAGTACTTC
TRBV6-2/TRBV6-3	.	TRBJ2-1	.	CASSYGERASRYNEQFF	TGTGCCAGCAGTTACGGGGAAAGGGCTAGCCGCTACAATGAGCAGTTCTTC
TRBV6-5	.	TRBJ2-7	.	CASRDSLSEQYF	TGTGCCAGCAGGGACAGTCTTAGCGAGCAGTACTTC